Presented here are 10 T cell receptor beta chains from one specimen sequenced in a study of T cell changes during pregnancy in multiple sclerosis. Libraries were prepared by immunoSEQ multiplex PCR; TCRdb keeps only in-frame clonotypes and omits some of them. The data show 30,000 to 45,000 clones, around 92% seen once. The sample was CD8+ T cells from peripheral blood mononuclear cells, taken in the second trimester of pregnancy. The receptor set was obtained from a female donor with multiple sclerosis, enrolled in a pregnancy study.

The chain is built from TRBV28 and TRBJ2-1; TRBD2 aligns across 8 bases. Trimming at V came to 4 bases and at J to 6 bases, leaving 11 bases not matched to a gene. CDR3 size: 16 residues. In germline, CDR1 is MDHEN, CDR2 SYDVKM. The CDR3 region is CASSSGLGTSPNEQFF. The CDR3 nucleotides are TGTGCCAGCAGTTCCGGCTTGGGGACTAGTCCCAATGAGCAGTTCTTC.

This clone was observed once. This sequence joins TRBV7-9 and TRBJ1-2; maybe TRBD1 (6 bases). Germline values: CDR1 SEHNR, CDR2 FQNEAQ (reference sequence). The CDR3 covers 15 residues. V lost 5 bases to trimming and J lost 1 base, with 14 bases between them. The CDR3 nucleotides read TGTGCCAGCAGCAAACAGGGCCTTAGTAACTATGGCTACACCTTC. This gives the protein CASSKQGLSNYGYTF.

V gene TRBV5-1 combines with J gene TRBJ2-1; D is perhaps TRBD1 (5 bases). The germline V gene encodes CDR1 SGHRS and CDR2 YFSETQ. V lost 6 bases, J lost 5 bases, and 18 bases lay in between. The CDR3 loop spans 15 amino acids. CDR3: CASTFEGAKDNEQFF. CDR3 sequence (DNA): TGCGCCAGCACCTTCGAAGGGGCTAAGGACAATGAGCAGTTCTTC.

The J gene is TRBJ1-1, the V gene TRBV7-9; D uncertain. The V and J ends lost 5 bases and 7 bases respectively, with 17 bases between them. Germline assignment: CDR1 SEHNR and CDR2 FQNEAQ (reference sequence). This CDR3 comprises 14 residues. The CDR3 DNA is TGTGCCAGCAGCGCGGCGAGCCTTCACGGTGAAGCTTTCTTT. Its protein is CASSAASLHGEAFF.

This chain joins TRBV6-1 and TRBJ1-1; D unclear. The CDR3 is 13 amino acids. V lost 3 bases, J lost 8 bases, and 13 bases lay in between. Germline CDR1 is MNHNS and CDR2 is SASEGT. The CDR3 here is CASSDRQFLEAFF. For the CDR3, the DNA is TGTGCCAGCAGTGACAGACAATTCCTAGAAGCTTTCTTT.

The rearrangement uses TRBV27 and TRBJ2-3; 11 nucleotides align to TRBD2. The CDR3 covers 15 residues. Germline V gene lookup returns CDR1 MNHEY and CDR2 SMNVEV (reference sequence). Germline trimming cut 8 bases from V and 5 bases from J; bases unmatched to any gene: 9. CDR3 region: CASRSGLAGRDTQYF. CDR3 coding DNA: TGTGCCAGCCGAAGCGGACTAGCGGGTAGAGATACGCAGTATTTT.

CDR3 protein: CASSVGQATNEKLFF. The CDR3 DNA follows: TGCGCCAGCAGCGTGGGGCAGGCAACTAATGAAAAACTGTTTTTT. This sequence joins TRBV5-1 and TRBJ1-4; tentatively, D is TRBD1 (5 bases). The CDR3 sequence is 15 residues long. Trimming pared 4 bases from V and 0 bases from J, leaving 10 bases between. The V gene's germline CDR1 is SGHRS and CDR2 YFSETQ.

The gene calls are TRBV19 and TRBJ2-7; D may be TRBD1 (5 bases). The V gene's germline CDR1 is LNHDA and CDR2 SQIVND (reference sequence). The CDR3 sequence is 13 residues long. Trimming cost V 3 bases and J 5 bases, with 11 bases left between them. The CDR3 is CASSIQGWNEQYF. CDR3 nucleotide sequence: TGTGCCAGTAGTATCCAGGGCTGGAACGAGCAGTACTTC.

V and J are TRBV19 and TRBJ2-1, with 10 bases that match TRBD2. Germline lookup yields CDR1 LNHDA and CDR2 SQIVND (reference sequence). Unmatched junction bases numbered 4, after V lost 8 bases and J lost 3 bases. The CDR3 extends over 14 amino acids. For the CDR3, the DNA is TGTGCCAGTGGACTAGCGGTGGTCTACAATGAGCAGTTCTTC. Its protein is CASGLAVVYNEQFF. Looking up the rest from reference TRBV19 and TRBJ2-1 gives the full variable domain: DGGITQSPKYLFRKEGQNVTLSCEQNLNHDAMYWYRQDPGQGLRLIYYSQIVNDFQKGDIAEGYSVSREKKESFPLTVTSAQKNPTAFYLCASGLAVVYNEQFFGPGTRLTVL.

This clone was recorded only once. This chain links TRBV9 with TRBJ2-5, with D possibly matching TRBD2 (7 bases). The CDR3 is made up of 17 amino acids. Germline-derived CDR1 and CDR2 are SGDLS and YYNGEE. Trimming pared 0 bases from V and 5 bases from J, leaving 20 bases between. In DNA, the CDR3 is TGTGCCAGCAGCGTAGACGCCGTGGGGGGGCCGGGGGAGACCCAGTACTTC. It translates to CASSVDAVGGPGETQYF.